This T cell receptor (beta chain) is from a study of blood T cell repertoires in COVID-19. Overall study: Material from acute and convalescent COVID-19 was sourced from the United States, Italy and Spain. T cells, B-cell-depleted T cells, or PBMCs provided the cDNA or gDNA that served as material.

CDR1 is SEHNR and CDR2 is FQNEAQ in the germline V gene (reference sequence). The length of the CDR3 is 11 residues. V dropped 5 bases and J dropped 6 bases, with 7 bases sitting between them. Those enrolled in Seattle joined during active infection and were followed longitudinally afterward. The authors' processing: For nucleated cells, counts were estimated from reference gene primer amplification. Here immunoSEQ multiplex PCR was the method, and the copy in TCRdb shows in-frame clones only, minus some. V and J calls and clone size come straight from that table; D and trimming were deduced from the DNA. The repertoire has under 300,000 clones, roughly nine tenths of them found once; the top ten carry about 12%.

The source of this sequence is a woman aged 25 to 45 with COVID-19, enrolled during active disease. V gene TRBV7-9 combines with J gene TRBJ1-1; no definite D call. The sequencing input was peripheral blood. CDR3 residues: CASSVSAEAFF. The CDR3 region has the DNA TGTGCCAGCAGCGTGTCCGCTGAAGCTTTCTTT. Supplemented by reference TRBV7-9 and TRBJ1-1, the full variable domain reads DTGVSQNPRHKITKRGQNVTFRCDPISEHNRLYWYRQTLGQGPEFLTYFQNEAQLEKSRLLSDRFSAERPKGSFSTLEIQRTEQGDSAMYLCASSVSAEAFFGQGTRLTVV.